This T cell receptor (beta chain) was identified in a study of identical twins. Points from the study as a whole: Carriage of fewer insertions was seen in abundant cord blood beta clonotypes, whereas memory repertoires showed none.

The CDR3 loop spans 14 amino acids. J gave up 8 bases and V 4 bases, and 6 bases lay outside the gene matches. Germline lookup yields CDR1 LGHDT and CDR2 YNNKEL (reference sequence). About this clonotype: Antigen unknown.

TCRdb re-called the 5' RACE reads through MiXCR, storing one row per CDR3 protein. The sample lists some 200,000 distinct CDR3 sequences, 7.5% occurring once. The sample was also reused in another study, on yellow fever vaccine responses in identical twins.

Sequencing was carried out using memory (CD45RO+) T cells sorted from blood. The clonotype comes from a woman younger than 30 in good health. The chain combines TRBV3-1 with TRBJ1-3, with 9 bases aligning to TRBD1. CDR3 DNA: TGTGCCAGCAGCCCGCCGGGACAGGGCCACACCATATATTTT. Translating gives CASSPPGQGHTIYF. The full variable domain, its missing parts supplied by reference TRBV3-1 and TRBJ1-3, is DTAVSQTPKYLVTQMGNDKSIKCEQNLGHDTMYWYKQDSKKFLKIMFSYNNKELIINETVPNRFSPKSPDKAHLNLHINSLELGDSAVYFCASSPPGQGHTIYFGEGSWLTVV.